These 19 T cell receptor beta chains share one sample of origin, sequenced in a study of beta chain features in type 1 diabetes. Expressed TCRB transcripts were sequenced because the entire RNA isolate underwent reverse transcription. Measured with immunoSEQ multiplex PCR; TCRdb has only the in-frame clones, and not every one. The sample includes about 180,000 clones, more than 10% seen only once; the top ten take 0.6% to 0.8%. Material for sequencing was central memory CD4+ T cells from blood. The receptors here all came from a woman younger than 30 in good health.

There are a few counts of this clone. The V gene is TRBV27, the J gene TRBJ1-2; 8 bases are a match to TRBD1. CDR1 and CDR2 from the germline V gene are MNHEY and SMNVEV (reference sequence). This CDR3 spans 15 amino acids. Losses at the gene ends were 6 bases for V and 1 base for J; bases not matched to a gene: 7. CDR3 coding DNA: TGTGCCAGCAGGGAGGTAACAGGGGGTAACTATGGCTACACCTTC. Encoded protein: CASREVTGGNYGYTF.

In its sample, this clone was seen a few times. V and J are TRBV11-3 and TRBJ2-1; TRBD2 agrees at 9 bases. Germline V gene data show CDR1 as SGHNT and CDR2 as YENEEA. CDR3 length: 14 amino acids. V trimming: 5 bases; J trimming: 2 bases; junction bases outside the gene matches: 1. The CDR3 reads CASSSGRTYNEQFF. CDR3 coding DNA: TGTGCCAGCAGCAGCGGGAGGACCTACAATGAGCAGTTCTTC. Using reference TRBV11-3 and TRBJ2-1 for the parts outside the CDR3, the full variable domain is EAGVVQSPRYKIIEKKQPVAFWCNPISGHNTLYWYLQNLGQGPELLIRYENEEAVDDSQLPKDRFSAERLKGVDSTLKIQPAELGDSAVYLCASSSGRTYNEQFFGPGTRLTVL.

The sample holds a few counts of this clone. The chain links TRBV30 to TRBJ2-3; a weak D match, TRBD1 (6 bases). Germline lookup yields CDR1 GTSNPN and CDR2 SVGIG (reference sequence). The V gene lost 2 bases and the J gene lost 2 bases, with 11 bases spanning the gap. The CDR3 contains 14 residues. CDR3 nucleotides: TGTGCCTGGAGTAGGACAGCGAACACAGATACGCAGTATTTT. Translated: CAWSRTANTDTQYF.

V usage is TRBV29-1 and J usage is TRBJ2-1, with 10 bases identical to TRBD1. This CDR3 is built from 12 residues. In germline, CDR1 is SQVTM, CDR2 ANQGSEA. V dropped 5 bases and J dropped 8; count of bases not matched to a gene: 3. The CDR3 DNA reads as TGCAGCGTTAGGGGACAGGGGCATGAGCAGTTCTTC. Its protein product is CSVRGQGHEQFF.

The chain couples TRBV6-1 to TRBJ1-1; 8 bases fit TRBD1. The CDR3 is 17 amino acids. The ends lost 4 bases at V and 3 bases at J; junction bases unmatched: 13. CDR1 is MNHNS and CDR2 is SASEGT in the germline V gene. The DNA of the CDR3 is TGTGCCAGCAGTGGAGGACGGACAGGGCTCACCTACACTGAAGCTTTCTTT. This codes for CASSGGRTGLTYTEAFF.

V usage is TRBV29-1 and J usage is TRBJ2-7, with 10 bases matching TRBD2. The CDR3 has 13 amino acids. Germline CDR1 and CDR2: SQVTM and ANQGSEA. The V and J ends lost 7 bases and 3 bases, in that order; junction bases with no gene match: 6. The CDR3 sequence is CSGTSGTLYEQYF. The CDR3 DNA follows: TGCAGCGGTACTAGCGGGACTCTCTACGAGCAGTACTTC.

The chain combines TRBV9 with TRBJ1-2, with a possible D match to TRBD1 (6 bases). This CDR3 is 15 amino acids long. The V end lost 3 bases, the J end lost 1 base, and 13 bases lay between the germline ends. The germline CDR1 and CDR2 sequences are SGDLS and YYNGEE. CDR3 bases: TGTGCCAGCAGCGCGAGGGGCAGGGGTAACTATGGCTACACCTTC. Protein product: CASSARGRGNYGYTF.

The table lists this clone with a few counts. The chain links TRBV21-1 to TRBJ2-1; the table's D call, TRBD2, has no DNA check behind it. TRBV21-1 is tagged as a pseudogene. The CDR3 totals 16 residues. This CDR3 reads CASSSFSGSSYNEQFF. Written as DNA, the CDR3 is TGTGCCAGCAGCTCCTTTAGCGGAAGCTCCTACAATGAGCAGTTCTTC.

This clone has a handful of counts. The gene calls are TRBV5-1 and TRBJ1-1, with D unclear. Germline V CDR1 and CDR2: SGHRS, YFSETQ. The CDR3 covers 15 residues. V was trimmed by 0 bases and J by 6 bases, leaving 15 bases between them. The CDR3 DNA sequence: TGCGCCAGCAGCTTGGCCCTCTCACGCGTATCTGAAGCTTTCTTT. Amino acids: CASSLALSRVSEAFF.

This clone has more than one count but fewer than ten. The J gene is TRBJ2-3, the V gene TRBV29-1; a possible D gene is TRBD2 (10 bases). The CDR3 extends over 20 amino acids. V was pared by 4 bases and J by 0 bases, with 29 bases between. Germline CDR1 SQVTM, CDR2 ANQGSEA. The DNA for the CDR3 is TGCAGCGTTGTTACAGGGGGCTACCAGCAGGGACTAGCGAGCACAGATACGCAGTATTTT. Protein: CSVVTGGYQQGLASTDTQYF.

This clone was picked up a small number of times. The CDR3 here is CASSPDRGVEPQHF. CDR3 DNA sequence: TGTGCCAGCTCACCGGACAGGGGAGTAGAGCCCCAGCATTTT. This chain links TRBV18 with TRBJ1-5, with 9 nucleotides matching TRBD1. Germline CDR1 reads KGHSH; CDR2 reads LQKENI. V dropped 3 bases and J dropped 8; count of bases not matched to a gene: 5. This CDR3 contains 14 residues.

This clone was counted only a few times. This chain links TRBV2 with TRBJ1-2; D gene uncertain. With 4 bases removed from V and 6 bases from J, the gap between germline ends came to 12 bases. The CDR3 is 13 amino acids. Germline CDR1 is SNHLY and CDR2 is FYNNEI. CDR3 residues: CASSVRGVDGYTF. Written as DNA, the CDR3 is TGTGCCAGCAGTGTTCGGGGAGTAGATGGCTACACCTTC.

This clone has a handful of counts. V usage is TRBV6-5 and J usage is TRBJ1-1, with 8 bases aligning to TRBD1. In germline, CDR1 is MNHEY, CDR2 SVGAGI. After removal of 5 bases from V and 10 bases from J, the junction contained 6 bases not matched to a gene. The CDR3 runs 12 residues. This CDR3 reads CASSPGQGGAFF. For the CDR3, the DNA is TGTGCCAGCAGTCCCGGACAGGGAGGAGCTTTCTTT.

This clone was found many times. The gene calls are TRBV7-2 and TRBJ2-7; the match to TRBD1 covers 9 bases. The CDR3 spans 14 residues. Per germline, CDR1 SGHTA and CDR2 FQGNSA. Losses at the gene ends were 3 bases for V and 7 bases for J; bases not matched to a gene: 7. The CDR3 region has the DNA TGTGCCAGCAGCTTCGCCGGGACAGGGCAGGAGCAGTACTTC. Its protein product is CASSFAGTGQEQYF.

The V gene is TRBV11-2, the J gene TRBJ2-7, with TRBD1 identical over 8 bases. The junction had 6 bases not matched to a gene; V was cut back by 6 bases and J by 2 bases. CDR3 size: 14 residues. Germline V gene sequence: CDR1 SGHAT, CDR2 FQNNGV. CDR3 in amino acids: CASRTGGSTYEQYF. CDR3 nucleotides: TGTGCCAGCAGAACAGGGGGATCTACCTACGAGCAGTACTTC.

The chain recombines TRBV7-9 with TRBJ2-7, with TRBD1 matching 8 bases. The CDR3 has 14 residues. The J segment lost 5 bases and the V segment lost 5 bases, leaving 8 bases of the junction unmatched. The germline V gene encodes CDR1 SEHNR and CDR2 FQNEAQ (reference sequence). The CDR3 sequence is CASSLTTGVNEQYF. Here the CDR3 DNA reads TGTGCCAGCAGCCTAACGACAGGGGTCAACGAGCAGTACTTC.

The V gene is TRBV30, the J gene TRBJ1-1, with 7 bases fitting TRBD1. Looked up from germline, CDR1 is GTSNPN and CDR2 is SVGIG (reference sequence). With 1 base clipped from V and 3 bases from J, the junction kept 2 bases outside the gene matches. This CDR3 comprises 13 residues. CDR3 sequence (DNA): TGTGCCTGGAGTGGACAGGGCTACACTGAAGCTTTCTTT. It codes for CAWSGQGYTEAFF.

The chain links TRBV25-1 to TRBJ2-1; TRBD2 might be the D (5 bases). CDR3 length: 16 amino acids. With 4 bases removed from V and 0 bases from J, the gap between germline ends came to 13 bases. CDR1 and CDR2 from the germline V gene are MGHDK and SYGVNS. CDR3 nucleotide sequence: TGTGCCAGCAGTGGAGAACTAGTTCACTCCTACAATGAGCAGTTCTTC. It is translated as CASSGELVHSYNEQFF.

This chain uses TRBV28 with TRBJ1-3; 8 bases are a match to TRBD1. This CDR3 is built from 16 residues. CDR1 is MDHEN and CDR2 is SYDVKM in the germline V gene. After removal of 6 bases from V and 4 bases from J, the junction contained 11 bases not matched to a gene. CDR3 amino acids: CASRQPGGGGGNTIYF. In nucleotides, the CDR3 is TGTGCCAGCAGACAACCAGGGGGCGGAGGCGGAAACACCATATATTTT.